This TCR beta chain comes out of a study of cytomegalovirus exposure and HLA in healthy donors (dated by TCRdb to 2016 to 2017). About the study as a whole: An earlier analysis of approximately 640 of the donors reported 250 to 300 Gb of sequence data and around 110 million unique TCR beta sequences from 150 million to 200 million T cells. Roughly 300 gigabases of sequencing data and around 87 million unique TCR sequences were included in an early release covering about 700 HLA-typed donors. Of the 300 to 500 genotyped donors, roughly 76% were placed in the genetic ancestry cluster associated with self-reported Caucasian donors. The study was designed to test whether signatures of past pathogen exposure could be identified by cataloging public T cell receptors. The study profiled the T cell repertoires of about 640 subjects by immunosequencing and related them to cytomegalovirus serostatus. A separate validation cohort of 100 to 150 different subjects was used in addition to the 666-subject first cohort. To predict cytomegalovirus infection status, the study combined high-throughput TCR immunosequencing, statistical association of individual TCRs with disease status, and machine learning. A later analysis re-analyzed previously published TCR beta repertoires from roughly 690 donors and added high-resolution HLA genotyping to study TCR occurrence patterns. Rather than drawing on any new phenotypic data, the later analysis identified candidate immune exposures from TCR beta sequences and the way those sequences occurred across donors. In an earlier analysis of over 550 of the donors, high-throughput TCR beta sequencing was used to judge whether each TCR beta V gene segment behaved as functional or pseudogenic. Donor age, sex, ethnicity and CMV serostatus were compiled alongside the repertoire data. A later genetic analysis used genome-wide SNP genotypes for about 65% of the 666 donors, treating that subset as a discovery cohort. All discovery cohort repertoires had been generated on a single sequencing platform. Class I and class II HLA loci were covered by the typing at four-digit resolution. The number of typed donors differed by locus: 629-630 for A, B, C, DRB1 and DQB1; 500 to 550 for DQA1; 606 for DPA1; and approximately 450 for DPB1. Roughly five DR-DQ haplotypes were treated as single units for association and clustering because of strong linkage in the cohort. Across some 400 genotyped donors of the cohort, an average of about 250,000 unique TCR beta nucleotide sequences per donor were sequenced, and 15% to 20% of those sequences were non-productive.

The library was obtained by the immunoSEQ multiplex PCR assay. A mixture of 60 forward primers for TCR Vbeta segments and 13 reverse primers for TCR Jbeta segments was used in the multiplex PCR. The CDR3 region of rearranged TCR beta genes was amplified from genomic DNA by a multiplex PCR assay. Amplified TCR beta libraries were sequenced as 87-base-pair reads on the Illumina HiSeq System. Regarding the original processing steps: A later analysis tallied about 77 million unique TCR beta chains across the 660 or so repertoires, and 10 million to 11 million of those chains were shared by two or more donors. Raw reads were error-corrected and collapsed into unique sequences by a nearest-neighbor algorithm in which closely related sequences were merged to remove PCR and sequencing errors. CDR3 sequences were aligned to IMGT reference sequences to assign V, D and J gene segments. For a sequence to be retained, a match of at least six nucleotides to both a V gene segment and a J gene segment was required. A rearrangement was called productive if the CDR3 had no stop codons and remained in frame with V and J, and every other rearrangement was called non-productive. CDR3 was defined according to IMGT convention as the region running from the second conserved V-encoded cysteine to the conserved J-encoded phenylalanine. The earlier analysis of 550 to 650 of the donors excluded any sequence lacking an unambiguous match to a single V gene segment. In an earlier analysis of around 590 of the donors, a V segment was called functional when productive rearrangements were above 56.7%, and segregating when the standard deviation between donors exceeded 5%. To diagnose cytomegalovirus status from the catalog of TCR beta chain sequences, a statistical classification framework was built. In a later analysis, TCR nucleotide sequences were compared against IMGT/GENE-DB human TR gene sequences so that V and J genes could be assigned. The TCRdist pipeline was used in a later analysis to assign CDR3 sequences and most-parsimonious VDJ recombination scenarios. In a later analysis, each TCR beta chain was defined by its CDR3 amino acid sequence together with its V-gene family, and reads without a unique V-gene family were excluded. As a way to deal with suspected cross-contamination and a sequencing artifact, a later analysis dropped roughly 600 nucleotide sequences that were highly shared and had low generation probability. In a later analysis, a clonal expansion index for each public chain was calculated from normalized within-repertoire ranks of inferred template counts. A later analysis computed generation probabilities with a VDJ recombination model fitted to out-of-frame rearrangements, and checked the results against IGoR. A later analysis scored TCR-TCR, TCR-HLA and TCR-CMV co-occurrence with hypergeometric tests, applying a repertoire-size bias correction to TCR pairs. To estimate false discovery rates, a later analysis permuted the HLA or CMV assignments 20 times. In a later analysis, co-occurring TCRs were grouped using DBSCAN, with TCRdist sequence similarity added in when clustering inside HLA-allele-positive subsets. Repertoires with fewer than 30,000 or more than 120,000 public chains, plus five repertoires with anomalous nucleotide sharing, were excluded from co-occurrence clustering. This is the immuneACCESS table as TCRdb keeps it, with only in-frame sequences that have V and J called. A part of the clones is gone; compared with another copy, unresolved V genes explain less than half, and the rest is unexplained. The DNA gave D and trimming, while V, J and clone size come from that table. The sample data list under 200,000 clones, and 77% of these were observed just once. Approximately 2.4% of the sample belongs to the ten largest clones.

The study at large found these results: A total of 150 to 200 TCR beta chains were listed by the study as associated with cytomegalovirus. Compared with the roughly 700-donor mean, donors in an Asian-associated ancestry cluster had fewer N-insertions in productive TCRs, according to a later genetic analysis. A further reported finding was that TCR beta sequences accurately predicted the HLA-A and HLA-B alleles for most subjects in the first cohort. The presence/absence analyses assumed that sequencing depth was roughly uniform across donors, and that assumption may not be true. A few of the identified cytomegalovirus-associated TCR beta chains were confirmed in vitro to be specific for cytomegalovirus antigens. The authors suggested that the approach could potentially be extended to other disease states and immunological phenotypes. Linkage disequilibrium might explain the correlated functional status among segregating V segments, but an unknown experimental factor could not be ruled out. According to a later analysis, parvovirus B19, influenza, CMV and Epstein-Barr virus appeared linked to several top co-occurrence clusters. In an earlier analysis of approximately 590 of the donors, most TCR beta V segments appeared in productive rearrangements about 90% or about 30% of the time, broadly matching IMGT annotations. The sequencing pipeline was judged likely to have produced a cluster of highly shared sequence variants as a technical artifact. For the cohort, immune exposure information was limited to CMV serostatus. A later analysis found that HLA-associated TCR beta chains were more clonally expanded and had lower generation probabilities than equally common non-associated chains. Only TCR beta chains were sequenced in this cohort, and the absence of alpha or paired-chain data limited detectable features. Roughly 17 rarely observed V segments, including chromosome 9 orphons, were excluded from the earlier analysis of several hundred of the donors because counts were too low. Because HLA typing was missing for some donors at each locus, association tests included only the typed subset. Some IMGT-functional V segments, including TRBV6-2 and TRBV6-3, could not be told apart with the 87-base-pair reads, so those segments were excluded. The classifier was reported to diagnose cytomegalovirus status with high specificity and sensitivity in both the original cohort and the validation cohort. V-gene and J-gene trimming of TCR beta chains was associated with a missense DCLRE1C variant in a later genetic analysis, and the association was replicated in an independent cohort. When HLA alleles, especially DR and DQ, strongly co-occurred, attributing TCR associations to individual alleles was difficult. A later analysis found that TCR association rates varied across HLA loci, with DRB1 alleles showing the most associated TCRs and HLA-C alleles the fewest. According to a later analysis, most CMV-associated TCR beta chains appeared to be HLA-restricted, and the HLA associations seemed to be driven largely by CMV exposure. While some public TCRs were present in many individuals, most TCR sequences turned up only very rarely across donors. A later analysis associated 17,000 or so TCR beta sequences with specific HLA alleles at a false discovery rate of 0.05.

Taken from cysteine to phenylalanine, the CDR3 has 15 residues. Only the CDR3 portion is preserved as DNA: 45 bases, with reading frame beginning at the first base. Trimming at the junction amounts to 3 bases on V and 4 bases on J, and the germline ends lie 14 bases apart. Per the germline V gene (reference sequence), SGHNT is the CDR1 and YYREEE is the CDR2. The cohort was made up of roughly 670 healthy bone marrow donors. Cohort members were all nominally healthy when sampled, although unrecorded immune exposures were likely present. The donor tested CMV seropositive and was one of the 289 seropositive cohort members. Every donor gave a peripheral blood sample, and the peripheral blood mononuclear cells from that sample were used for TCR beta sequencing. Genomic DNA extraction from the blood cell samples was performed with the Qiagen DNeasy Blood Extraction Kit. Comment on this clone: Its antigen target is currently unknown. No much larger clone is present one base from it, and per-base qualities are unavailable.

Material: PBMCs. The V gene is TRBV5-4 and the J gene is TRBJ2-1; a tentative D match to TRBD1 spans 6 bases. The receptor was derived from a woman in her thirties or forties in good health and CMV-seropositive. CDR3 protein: CASSSGGDRYNEQFF. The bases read TGTGCCAGCAGCTCAGGTGGCGACAGGTACAATGAGCAGTTCTTC.